Below, 12 T cell receptor beta chains from the same sample are listed, as sequenced in a study of CD8 T cells in Susac syndrome (dated by TCRdb to the late 2010s). The library was made by the immunoSEQ multiplex PCR assay. RNA was extracted with the RNeasy kit and roughly 0.45 to 1 ug was reverse transcribed using random hexamers. TCRdb reworked the public reads: Q25 trimming with fastp, MiXCR clone assembly, productive beta chains retained. For every CDR3 protein sequence, its rows merge into one entry that carries the most common genes and DNA. This sample comprises some 120,000 distinct CDR3 sequences, roughly 95% of them detected only once. More than 0.095% of the sample belongs to the ten largest clones. The sample consisted of CD4+ T cells from PBMCs. These receptors all come from a human donor in good health.

The CDR3 DNA follows: TGTGCCAGCACCCCACGAGAACTAGCGGGAGGAGGGGATACGCAGTATTTT. As protein: CASTPRELAGGGDTQYF. The chain links TRBV3-1 to TRBJ2-3; 12 nucleotides agree with TRBD2. V dropped 7 bases and J dropped 6; count of bases not matched to a gene: 14. This CDR3 region has 17 residues. Germline assignment: CDR1 LGHDT and CDR2 YNNKEL (reference sequence).

The V call is TRBV10-3, the J call TRBJ2-5; D possibly matches TRBD1 or TRBD2 (6 bases each). Between the trimmed V and J ends, which lost 3 bases and 0 bases, there was a span of 8 bases. This CDR3 spans 14 amino acids. Germline V gene sequence: CDR1 ENHRY, CDR2 SYGVKD. The CDR3 spells CAISERGDQETQYF. For the CDR3, the DNA is TGTGCCATCAGTGAAAGGGGGGACCAAGAGACCCAGTACTTC.

V and J are TRBV3-1 and TRBJ2-2, with D tentatively TRBD2 (7 bases). Germline V gene sequence: CDR1 LGHDT, CDR2 YNNKEL (reference sequence). The CDR3 contains 14 residues. V shed 8 bases and J shed 6 bases, with 16 bases lying between them. The CDR3 bases are TGTGCCAGCCGTGGGAGGGGGAGCGCCGGGGAGCTGTTTTTT. Protein product: CASRGRGSAGELFF.

This chain links TRBV3-1 with TRBJ2-5; no definite D call. The ends were cut back, 1 base at V and 5 bases at J, with 11 bases in the middle. The germline V gene encodes CDR1 LGHDT and CDR2 YNNKEL (reference sequence). This CDR3 region has 14 residues. The CDR3 sequence: CASSQVGLLETQYF. The CDR3 DNA is TGTGCCAGCAGCCAAGTCGGCCTGTTGGAGACCCAGTACTTC.

This chain's CDR3 is CASSQGIVVQYF. The CDR3 DNA reads as TGTGCCAGCAGCCAAGGAATAGTGGTTCAGTACTTC. This chain connects TRBV3-1 to TRBJ2-4, with D unresolved. Germline values: CDR1 LGHDT, CDR2 YNNKEL (reference sequence). V lost 1 base and J 11 bases, leaving 9 bases between the germline ends. The CDR3 sequence is 12 residues long.

The rearrangement links TRBV7-2 to TRBJ2-1; 16 bases align to TRBD2. Germline values: CDR1 SGHTA, CDR2 FQGNSA. After removal of 4 bases from V and 7 bases from J, the junction contained 7 bases not matched to a gene. The CDR3 runs to 17 residues. This chain's CDR3 is CASSSGLAGGRGNEQFF. Here the CDR3 DNA reads TGTGCCAGCAGCTCGGGACTAGCGGGAGGGAGAGGTAATGAGCAGTTCTTC.

This sequence joins TRBV12-3 or TRBV12-4 and TRBJ1-5; perhaps TRBD1 as D (5 bases). Trimming took off 1 base at V and 7 bases at J, with 17 bases between the two ends. CDR3 size: 16 residues. The CDR3 bases are TGTGCCAGCAGTTTAGGTTCTTCTCCCCGGGGGCAGCCCCAGCATTTT. It is translated as CASSLGSSPRGQPQHF.

The chain employs TRBV5-1 and TRBJ2-7, with 10 bases fitting TRBD1. This CDR3 spans 15 amino acids. The ends lost 4 bases at V and 7 bases at J; junction bases unmatched: 11. The germline gives CDR1 SGHRS, CDR2 YFSETQ. The CDR3 nucleotides read TGCGCCAGCAGCGGGGGACAGGGGAACTCTGGAGAGCAGTACTTC. This sequence encodes CASSGGQGNSGEQYF.

V and J are TRBV7-2 and TRBJ2-1; TRBD2 matches at 10 bases. Germline assignment: CDR1 SGHTA and CDR2 FQGNSA. V was pared by 5 bases and J by 7 bases, with 14 bases of the junction left unmatched. The CDR3 has 17 amino acids. The CDR3 loop reads CASSVGGSGRALNEQFF. The CDR3 DNA is TGTGCCAGCAGCGTCGGGGGGAGCGGGAGGGCCCTTAATGAGCAGTTCTTC. Supplemented by reference TRBV7-2 and TRBJ2-1, the full variable domain reads GAGVSQSPSNKVTEKGKDVELRCDPISGHTALYWYRQSLGQGLEFLIYFQGNSAPDKSGLPSDRFSAERTGGSVSTLTIQRTQQEDSAVYLCASSVGGSGRALNEQFFGPGTRLTVL.

This chain links TRBV18 with TRBJ2-3; TRBD1 matches 7 bases. With V trimmed by 3 bases and J by 2 bases, 5 bases remained unmatched. This CDR3 has 15 residues. Germline values: CDR1 KGHSH, CDR2 LQKENI. CDR3 sequence: CASSPPGQITDTQYF. DNA of the CDR3: TGTGCCAGCTCACCTCCGGGACAGATCACAGATACGCAGTATTTT.

The J gene is TRBJ2-5, the V gene TRBV11-2, with 10 positions matching TRBD1. The CDR3 consists of 17 residues. The trim removed 1 base at V and 2 bases at J, leaving 7 bases unmatched. Germline V gene sequence: CDR1 SGHAT, CDR2 FQNNGV. CDR3: CASSLGRGQGRQETQYF. CDR3 DNA: TGTGCCAGCAGCTTAGGGAGGGGACAGGGGCGACAAGAGACCCAGTACTTC.

This chain uses TRBV2 with TRBJ1-5, with D uncertain. Germline values: CDR1 SNHLY, CDR2 FYNNEI. Trimming stripped 1 base from V and 2 bases from J, with 9 bases between. This CDR3 is built from 15 residues. CDR3 nucleotides: TGTGCCAGCAGTGAAGAGGGCCTCGGCAATCAGCCCCAGCATTTT. This translates into CASSEEGLGNQPQHF. Supplemented by reference TRBV2 and TRBJ1-5, the full variable domain reads EPEVTQTPSHQVTQMGQEVILRCVPISNHLYFYWYRQILGQKVEFLVSFYNNEISEKSEIFDDQFSVERPDGSNFTLKIRSTKLEDSAMYFCASSEEGLGNQPQHFGDGTRLSIL.